A single sample is the source of the 21 T cell receptor beta chains below, sequenced in a study of cytomegalovirus exposure and HLA in healthy donors. Amplification used 60 Vbeta primers and 13 Jbeta primers. Libraries were prepared by immunoSEQ multiplex PCR; TCRdb keeps only in-frame clonotypes and omits some of them. The top ten hold 1.4% of the sample, which has about 62,000 clones, 80% to 90% seen once. The sequenced material came from PBMCs. These receptors were obtained from a man younger than 35 in good health and CMV-seronegative.

This sequence joins TRBV10-3 and TRBJ1-5, with 9 nucleotides matching TRBD1. The V gene end was trimmed by 2 bases and the J gene end by 7 bases; junction bases not matched to a gene: 6. The germline CDR1 and CDR2 sequences are ENHRY and SYGVKD. The CDR3 consists of 15 residues. The chain's CDR3 is CAISERDREGQPQHF. The CDR3 nucleotides read TGTGCCATCAGTGAGAGGGACAGGGAAGGCCAGCCCCAGCATTTT.

This clone was counted a single time. This chain connects TRBV7-9 to TRBJ1-2; D gene unclear. This CDR3 is 14 amino acids long. Germline CDR1 SEHNR, CDR2 FQNEAQ (reference sequence). V was trimmed by 2 bases and J by 7 bases, leaving 14 bases between them. CDR3 protein: CASSLSEVTGGYTF. The CDR3 nucleotides read TGTGCCAGCAGCTTATCCGAAGTTACGGGTGGCTACACCTTC.

The chain couples TRBV9 to TRBJ2-3, with 14 positions matching TRBD2. Germline V gene data show CDR1 as SGDLS and CDR2 as YYNGEE. This CDR3 has 19 residues. The ends lost 0 bases at V and 3 bases at J; junction bases unmatched: 9. The CDR3 coding sequence is TGTGCCAGCAGCGTAGCTACGACTAGCGGGGGGGCCAGGACAGATACGCAGTATTTT. This encodes CASSVATTSGGARTDTQYF.

This clone was seen once. This sequence joins TRBV11-3 and TRBJ2-1; D possibly corresponds to TRBD2 (5 bases). There are 12 residues in the CDR3. The V end lost 5 bases, the J end lost 7 bases, and 9 bases lay between the germline ends. Per germline, CDR1 SGHNT and CDR2 YENEEA. CDR3 DNA: TGTGCCAGCAGCGTAAGAGGGAATGAGCAGTTCTTC. This encodes CASSVRGNEQFF.

The rearrangement uses TRBV25-1 and TRBJ1-2; TRBD1 aligns across 7 bases. V lost 7 bases to trimming and J lost 2 bases; unmatched junction nucleotides: 7. Germline CDR1 reads MGHDK; CDR2 reads SYGVNS. The CDR3 contains 14 residues. CDR3 in DNA: TGTGCCAGCAACCCCGGGACAGCCAACTATGGCTACACCTTC. This sequence encodes CASNPGTANYGYTF.

This clone appeared once. V and J are TRBV10-3 and TRBJ2-1; TRBD1 agrees at 10 bases. V lost 2 bases to trimming and J lost 10 bases; unmatched junction nucleotides: 2. CDR3 length: 13 residues. Germline V gene sequence: CDR1 ENHRY, CDR2 SYGVKD. The CDR3 loop reads CAISEDRGREQFF. DNA for the CDR3: TGTGCCATCAGTGAGGACAGGGGGCGAGAGCAGTTCTTC.

The chain employs TRBV19 and TRBJ1-5; possibly TRBD1 for D (6 bases). The CDR3 runs 13 residues. V gave up 11 bases and J gave up 6 bases, with 17 bases separating them. Germline V gene data show CDR1 as LNHDA and CDR2 as SQIVND (reference sequence). CDR3 loop: CAARTGLGQPQHF. For the CDR3, the DNA is TGTGCCGCCAGAACAGGGCTGGGTCAGCCCCAGCATTTT.

The chain is built from TRBV29-1 and TRBJ2-2; 14 nucleotides line up with TRBD2. The CDR3 consists of 15 residues. The junction had 4 bases not matched to a gene; V was cut back by 6 bases and J by 4 bases. Per germline, CDR1 SQVTM and CDR2 ANQGSEA. The CDR3 region has the DNA TGCAGCGTCTCCGGGACTAGCGGGGGCACCGGGGAGCTGTTTTTT. Amino acid sequence: CSVSGTSGGTGELFF.

This chain connects TRBV6-5 to TRBJ2-5; TRBD1 agrees at 7 bases. V was pared by 2 bases and J by 2 bases, with 2 bases of the junction left unmatched. CDR1 is MNHEY, CDR2 SVGAGI, per germline. The CDR3 is made up of 14 amino acids. CDR3 loop: CASSYGGQQETQYF. CDR3 DNA: TGTGCCAGCAGTTACGGGGGACAGCAAGAGACCCAGTACTTC.

The CDR3 loop is CAISESPTSGGTIGQFF. The CDR3 DNA is TGTGCCATCAGTGAGTCCCCAACTAGCGGGGGTACGATCGGGCAGTTCTTC. The chain recombines TRBV10-3 with TRBJ2-1; 11 bases match TRBD2. V dropped 0 bases and J dropped 12; count of bases not matched to a gene: 13. Germline CDR1 and CDR2: ENHRY and SYGVKD. CDR3 length: 17 residues.

A few counts support this clone. This chain connects TRBV28 to TRBJ1-2; D is ambiguous. Trimming removed 2 bases from V and 3 bases from J, with 13 bases in between. The CDR3 is made up of 15 amino acids. Looked up from germline, CDR1 is MDHEN and CDR2 is SYDVKM. In DNA form, the CDR3 reads TGTGCCAGCAGTTTACCCAACCACAGTTACTATGGCTACACCTTC. Protein: CASSLPNHSYYGYTF.

This clone was counted a single time. The chain has TRBV6-5 and TRBJ2-2; TRBD1 matches 10 bases. The CDR3 has 13 residues. Germline V gene sequence: CDR1 MNHEY, CDR2 SVGAGI. V trimming: 6 bases; J trimming: 6 bases; junction bases outside the gene matches: 1. The CDR3 nucleotides read TGTGCCAGCAGGACAGGGGGCGCCGGGGAGCTGTTTTTT. Translation gives CASRTGGAGELFF.

V is TRBV14 and J is TRBJ2-7, with 7 bases identical to TRBD1. Germline CDR1 and CDR2: SGHDN and FVKESK. The CDR3 spans 13 residues. With V trimmed by 6 bases and J by 6 bases, 8 bases remained unmatched. The CDR3 DNA reads TGTGCCAGCAGTCGGGACAGTACGGTCGAGCAGTACTTC. As protein: CASSRDSTVEQYF.

The rearrangement uses TRBV30 and TRBJ1-5; no clear D gene. This CDR3 comprises 13 residues. Trimming removed 1 base at V and 1 base at J, with 5 bases between. CDR1 is GTSNPN and CDR2 is SVGIG in the germline V gene (reference sequence). The DNA of the CDR3 is TGTGCCTGGAGTGGGAGGAGCAATCAGCCCCAGCATTTT. Translating gives CAWSGRSNQPQHF.

The chain links TRBV30 to TRBJ1-1, with D hard to call. Germline lookup yields CDR1 GTSNPN and CDR2 SVGIG (reference sequence). The V end lost 3 bases, the J end lost 0 bases, and 5 bases lay between the germline ends. There are 12 residues in the CDR3. As DNA, the CDR3 is TGTGCCTGGAGCCCTATGAACACTGAAGCTTTCTTT. It codes for CAWSPMNTEAFF.

The chain couples TRBV7-9 to TRBJ2-3, with 15 positions matching TRBD2. V dropped 8 bases and J dropped 4; count of bases not matched to a gene: 16. The CDR3 loop spans 19 amino acids. Per germline, CDR1 SEHNR and CDR2 FQNEAQ (reference sequence). Written as DNA, the CDR3 is TGTGCCAGCTTGACCCGGAGGACTAGCGGGGGGGTCTTCTCAGATACGCAGTATTTT. It translates to CASLTRRTSGGVFSDTQYF.

The rearrangement uses TRBV11-1 and TRBJ2-1; 8 bases are shared with TRBD1. Germline loops: CDR1 SGHAT, CDR2 FQDESV (reference sequence). This CDR3 is 14 amino acids long. The V and J ends lost 5 bases and 2 bases, in that order; junction bases with no gene match: 2. The CDR3 DNA reads as TGTGCCAGCAGCCCGGGACAGGCCTACAATGAGCAGTTCTTC. It yields the protein CASSPGQAYNEQFF.

This chain connects TRBV6-4 to TRBJ2-1; the D gene is possibly TRBD2 (7 bases). The germline V gene has CDR1 MRHNA and CDR2 SNTAGT. V was pared by 6 bases and J by 4 bases, with 10 bases between. The CDR3 sequence is 13 residues long. The CDR3 protein is CASRGGVYNEQFF. For the CDR3, the DNA is TGTGCCAGCAGAGGGGGGGTTTACAATGAGCAGTTCTTC.

This chain uses TRBV18 with TRBJ2-2; D perhaps matches TRBD1 (6 bases). The CDR3 consists of 15 residues. Trimming removed 4 bases at V and 1 base at J, with 10 bases between. CDR1 KGHSH and CDR2 LQKENI come from the germline V gene. CDR3 protein: CASSLGQRNTGELFF. DNA of the CDR3: TGTGCCAGCTCACTCGGACAGAGGAACACCGGGGAGCTGTTTTTT. Looking up the rest from reference TRBV18 and TRBJ2-2 gives the full variable domain: NAGVMQNPRHLVRRRGQEARLRCSPMKGHSHVYWYRQLPEEGLKFMVYLQKENIIDESGMPKERFSAEFPKEGPSILRIQQVVRGDSAAYFCASSLGQRNTGELFFGEGSRLTVL.

The rearrangement uses TRBV6-6 and TRBJ1-1; TRBD1 matches 11 bases. This CDR3 is 16 amino acids long. Germline-derived CDR1 and CDR2 are MNHNY and SVGAGI (reference sequence). V lost 2 bases and J lost 4; bases outside the gene matches: 6. The CDR3 reads CASSYAPGTGGTEAFF. In DNA, the CDR3 is TGTGCCAGCAGTTACGCACCCGGGACAGGGGGCACTGAAGCTTTCTTT.

V gene TRBV12-5 combines with J gene TRBJ2-5, with a possible D match to TRBD1 (6 bases). Germline V gene sequence: CDR1 LGHNT, CDR2 FRNRAP. CDR3 length equals 13 residues. Trimming took 4 bases from V and 5 from J, leaving 11 bases between them. CDR3 DNA sequence: TGTGCTAGTGGTTCTGGGGGCATCGAGACCCAGTACTTC. Residues: CASGSGGIETQYF.